The clone carrying this T cell receptor beta chain was detected only a few times. Antigen unknown. These data belong to a study of blood T cells in healthy people across ages. Each sample provided at least 5 micrograms of extracted total RNA. Primers used in a second PCR of roughly 6 to 11 cycles were a sample-barcoded 5' primer and a J-beta primer mix. No fewer than 3 million CDR3-containing paired-end reads came from each sample. TCRdb fed the 5' RACE reads into MiXCR, producing one record per CDR3 protein. The table records about 1.1 million distinct CDR3 sequences, around two fifths of them present only once. CDR1 and CDR2 from the germline V gene are DFQATT and SNEGSKA (reference sequence). The CDR3 spans 17 residues. Between the trimmed V and J ends, which lost 2 bases and 6 bases, there was a span of 23 bases. Study-level points and caveats: Estimates of total diversity, which came from one million sequenced T cells, were considered to be underestimates.

The receptor was derived from a man between 18 and 29 years old in good health. V and J are TRBV20-1 and TRBJ1-5; D is possibly TRBD1 (6 bases). Input material: blood. The DNA for the CDR3 is TGCAGTGCTAGACCCTCTTTACAGGGATTGTCCAGTCAGCCCCAGCATTTT. Amino acid sequence: CSARPSLQGLSSQPQHF.